This TCR beta chain was identified in a study of shared clonotypes between healthy human individuals (dated by TCRdb to the early 2020s). Regarding the complete study: The cohort included a few men and a couple of women between 18 and 49 years of age. For each donor, CD4 naive and CD4 memory were each run on three plates, CD8 naive on two plates, and CD8 memory on one plate. To estimate repertoire size and how much clonotypes are shared between individuals, the study performed deep sequencing of blood TCR repertoires from 4 to 6 healthy adults. Different laboratories and diverse techniques were used to prepare libraries and sequence TCR repertoires, to increase sequencing depth and limit assay-specific biases. Each donor's leukapheresis produced roughly between roughly 0.85 and 9.5 billion PBMCs.

Using the deep immunoSEQ assay, multiplex PCR amplified TCR CDR3 regions from genomic DNA. Genomic DNA extracted from each cell subset was distributed evenly over all wells of several immunoSEQ 96-well plates, and each plate served as one replicate. For sorted subsets, 150 to 250 ng genomic DNA, equal to 30,000 or so T cell genomes, was loaded into each replicate PCR. Purified libraries were measured with a Qubit 3.0 fluorometer, size-checked on a Bioanalyzer 2100, and measured again with the KAPA Library Quantification kit. A separate single-read 150-cycle Illumina NextSeq 550 flow cell was used to sequence each immunoSEQ 96-well plate. Processing in the source paper ran as follows. Because only junctional sequences without quality scores were contained in the immunoSEQ output, filtering matching that applied to full-length reads could not be performed. To assign V/J genes and CDR3, sequences were annotated against IMGT germline references using PyIR, a Python wrapper for IgBLAST v1.9. Reads with weak V/J assignments (E-value above 1e-6), missing CDR3, stop codons, out-of-frame junctions, or ambiguous translated residues were removed. V3J clonotypes were defined by identical inferred V gene, J gene, and CDR3 amino acid sequence. Percentage overlap between repertoires was calculated by dividing the number of shared unique clonotypes by the size of the smaller repertoire. Repertoire richness was assessed with RTK rarefaction, the Chao1 estimator, and Recon v2.1 estimates of unobserved clonotypes. Generation probabilities for all TCRbeta clonotypes obtained by the gDNA method from several donors were computed using OLGA. TCRdb carries this immuneACCESS record with in-frame sequences only. Its versions omit some clonotypes, under half of them owing to an unresolved V gene in the studies checked, with the rest unexplained. V, J and clone size are those of that table, while D and trimming were read from the DNA. The sample table shows about 2,200,000 clones, and 85% to 95% are seen once. The leading ten clones occupy roughly 1.8% of the sample.

For the CD8 naive samples, CD45RO-negative cells were positively selected for CCR7, yielding a CD45RA+CCR7+ population from which TemRA cells were excluded. The donors were healthy, HIV-negative adults with no recently reported acute infections or vaccinations. Every donor was a Caucasian adult living in Nashville, Tennessee, USA. Blood was obtained by leukapheresis, after which PBMCs were separated by Ficoll-Histopaque density gradient centrifugation and cryopreserved in liquid nitrogen vapor phase. Purity and quantity of every magnetically sorted T cell population were checked by analytical flow cytometry. Genomic DNA was isolated from each sorted fraction and quantified by UV absorbance on a Nanodrop 2000c. General findings and caveats noted by the study authors: Even with the large sequencing depth, rarefaction of the sorted-subset datasets indicated that sequencing was incomplete. Sampling was restricted to blood, and TCR repertoires in tissue are likely to differ from TCR repertoires in blood. The small number of donors limited the genetic and exposure-history diversity represented. Pairwise subsampling indicated that sequencing depth was expected to affect the degree of clonotype sharing among donors. Higher generation probabilities were observed for clonotypes shared by all four sorted-subset donors than for non-shared clonotypes. Approximately 5% of naive CD4, roughly 3.6% of naive CD8, roughly 2.5% of memory CD4, and around 0.4% of memory CD8 clonotypes were shared across several donors. Larger estimated clonotype richness was generally found for naive subsets than for memory subsets.

To note about this clone: This receptor's antigen is unknown. No quality values exist for individual bases; no much larger clone is one base distant. The sample contains more than one DNA sequence encoding this CDR3.

Sequenced input: naive CD8+ T cells from PBMCs. In light of the paper, this sample's cell subset or site label describes: CD45RA+CCR7+. The sequence was collected from a man aged 18 to 30 in good health. Some clones in this sample may be carry-over from other donors' samples.

The CDR3 amino acid sequence is: CASSSLGTEAFF. The nucleotide sequence reads as follows: TGTGCCAGCAGCTCACTAGGTACTGAAGCTTTCTTT. The chain links TRBV6-5 with TRBJ1-1; the D gene cannot be named for sure. CDR1 and CDR2 are read off the germline V gene as MNHEY and SVGAGI. V sheds 6 bases and J sheds 5 bases, leaving 10 bases between their ends. Reading from cysteine to phenylalanine, the CDR3 counts 12 amino acids. The CDR3 DNA has 36 bases and is translated from base 1.